A selection of T cell receptor beta chains follows, all from one sample in a study of Tregs in tolerant kidney transplant recipients. Some clones are missing from TCRdb's copy, which holds only in-frame ones; the method was immunoSEQ multiplex PCR. This sample has more than 60,000 clones, with more than 95% found just once. This specimen consisted of CD4+ T cells from blood, obtained before the transplant. Every receptor here comes from a human donor who received a combined kidney and bone marrow transplant. CDR3s include the opening cysteine and the closing phenylalanine or tryptophan. The D gene is left open where the match is weak. Rows may omit the clone size; those that give it use once, few, many or a size class.

cdr3_aa: CASSQGISQGYYEQYF; cdr3_nt: TGTGCCAGCAGCCAAGGAATATCGCAGGGGTACTACGAGCAGTACTTC; clone_size: .; v_call: TRBV14; j_call: TRBJ2-7; d_call: .
cdr3_aa: CATSRGTSGNTGELFF; cdr3_nt: TGTGCCACCAGCAGGGGGACTAGCGGGAACACCGGGGAGCTGTTTTTT; clone_size: .; v_call: TRBV15; j_call: TRBJ2-2; d_call: TRBD2
cdr3_aa: CASSIDLNFGTFYGYTF; cdr3_nt: TGTGCCAGTAGTATAGATCTAAATTTTGGGACATTTTATGGCTACACCTTC; clone_size: .; v_call: TRBV19; j_call: TRBJ1-2; d_call: .
cdr3_aa: CAHDTSGANVLTF; cdr3_nt: TGTGCCCACGACACCTCTGGGGCCAACGTCCTGACTTTC; clone_size: .; v_call: TRBV30; j_call: TRBJ2-6; d_call: .
cdr3_aa: CASGPTGRLSYGYTF; cdr3_nt: TGTGCCAGTGGGCCGACAGGTAGGCTAAGTTATGGCTACACCTTC; clone_size: .; v_call: TRBV19; j_call: TRBJ1-2; d_call: .
cdr3_aa: CASSLEGQGFNTQYF; cdr3_nt: TGTGCCAGCAGCTTGGAGGGACAGGGGTTTAATACGCAGTATTTT; clone_size: .; v_call: TRBV11-3; j_call: TRBJ2-3; d_call: TRBD1
cdr3_aa: CSGTGEMNTEAFF; cdr3_nt: TGCAGCGGGACAGGAGAAATGAACACTGAAGCTTTCTTT; clone_size: once; v_call: TRBV29-1; j_call: TRBJ1-1; d_call: TRBD1
cdr3_aa: CASSFLAGSYNEQFF; cdr3_nt: TGTGCCAGTAGTTTCTTAGCGGGGTCCTACAATGAGCAGTTCTTC; clone_size: .; v_call: TRBV19; j_call: TRBJ2-1; d_call: TRBD2
cdr3_aa: CASSLGADSYSNQPQHF; cdr3_nt: TGTGCCAGCAGCTTGGGAGCGGATTCCTATAGCAATCAGCCCCAGCATTTT; clone_size: once; v_call: TRBV5-4; j_call: TRBJ1-5; d_call: .
cdr3_aa: CASSLALAGGRNEQFF; cdr3_nt: TGCGCCAGCAGCTTGGCACTAGCGGGAGGCCGGAATGAGCAGTTCTTC; clone_size: .; v_call: TRBV5-1; j_call: TRBJ2-1; d_call: TRBD2
cdr3_aa: CASSPRTSGLGETQYF; cdr3_nt: TGTGCCAGCAGTCCGCGGACTAGCGGGTTGGGAGAGACCCAGTACTTC; clone_size: .; v_call: TRBV27; j_call: TRBJ2-5; d_call: TRBD2
cdr3_aa: CASSLDGTSFETQYF; cdr3_nt: TGCGCCAGCAGCTTGGACGGGACTAGCTTTGAGACCCAGTACTTC; clone_size: .; v_call: TRBV5-1; j_call: TRBJ2-5; d_call: TRBD2
cdr3_aa: CASSFLWTASYEQYF; cdr3_nt: TGTGCCAGCAGCTTTCTCTGGACAGCTTCCTACGAGCAGTACTTC; clone_size: .; v_call: TRBV5-8; j_call: TRBJ2-7; d_call: .
cdr3_aa: CASSLAGGIYEQYF; cdr3_nt: TGTGCCAGCAGCTTAGCGGGAGGAATCTACGAGCAGTACTTC; clone_size: .; v_call: TRBV7-9; j_call: TRBJ2-7; d_call: .
cdr3_aa: CASSFALRLRDTEAFF; cdr3_nt: TGTGCCAGCAGCTTCGCTTTAAGGCTACGGGACACTGAAGCTTTCTTT; clone_size: .; v_call: TRBV7-2; j_call: TRBJ1-1; d_call: .
cdr3_aa: CASSLDSPAGAGIEQFF; cdr3_nt: TGTGCCAGCAGCTTAGACTCTCCGGCGGGGGCGGGGATTGAGCAGTTCTTC; clone_size: .; v_call: TRBV7-9; j_call: TRBJ2-1; d_call: .
cdr3_aa: CASSQDGRGSSYNEQFF; cdr3_nt: TGCGCCAGCAGCCAAGATGGACGGGGGAGCTCCTACAATGAGCAGTTCTTC; clone_size: .; v_call: TRBV4-3; j_call: TRBJ2-1; d_call: .
cdr3_aa: CASSLISGVDTQYF; cdr3_nt: TGTGCCAGCAGCCTAATCTCAGGGGTAGATACGCAGTATTTT; clone_size: .; v_call: TRBV7-3; j_call: TRBJ2-3; d_call: .
cdr3_aa: CASSGTSGEQETQYF; cdr3_nt: TGTGCCAGTAGTGGGACTAGCGGGGAACAAGAGACCCAGTACTTC; clone_size: .; v_call: TRBV19; j_call: TRBJ2-5; d_call: TRBD2
cdr3_aa: CASSPGGRFYGYTF; cdr3_nt: TGTGCCAGCAGTCCTGGGGGGAGGTTCTATGGCTACACCTTC; clone_size: .; v_call: TRBV28; j_call: TRBJ1-2; d_call: .
cdr3_aa: CASSAHRDSSYEQYF; cdr3_nt: TGCGCCAGCAGCGCCCACCGGGACAGCTCCTACGAGCAGTACTTC; clone_size: once; v_call: TRBV5-1; j_call: TRBJ2-7; d_call: TRBD1
cdr3_aa: CASSYMARTGELFF; cdr3_nt: TGTGCCAGCAGTTACATGGCCCGCACCGGGGAGCTGTTTTTT; clone_size: .; v_call: TRBV6-5; j_call: TRBJ2-2; d_call: .
cdr3_aa: CASSVFGTGSTEAFF; cdr3_nt: TGTGCCAGCAGCGTATTTGGGACAGGGTCCACTGAAGCTTTCTTT; clone_size: .; v_call: TRBV9; j_call: TRBJ1-1; d_call: TRBD1
cdr3_aa: CASSRQTGSYGYTF; cdr3_nt: TGTGCCAGCAGCCGACAAACAGGGTCCTATGGCTACACCTTC; clone_size: .; v_call: TRBV11-2; j_call: TRBJ1-2; d_call: .
cdr3_aa: CASSILAGNTIYF; cdr3_nt: TGTGCCAGCAGCATTTTAGCTGGAAACACCATATATTTT; clone_size: .; v_call: TRBV5-6; j_call: TRBJ1-3; d_call: .
cdr3_aa: CAAPTNQPQHF; cdr3_nt: TGCGCGGCCCCTACGAATCAGCCCCAGCATTTT; clone_size: .; v_call: TRBV20-1; j_call: TRBJ1-5; d_call: .
cdr3_aa: CASSLTDRYTDTQYF; cdr3_nt: TGTGCCAGCAGCTTAACGGACAGATACACAGATACGCAGTATTTT; clone_size: .; v_call: TRBV7-3; j_call: TRBJ2-3; d_call: .
cdr3_aa: CASSVSYRANTEAFF; cdr3_nt: TGCGCCAGCAGCGTATCCTACAGGGCCAACACTGAAGCTTTCTTT; clone_size: .; v_call: TRBV5-1; j_call: TRBJ1-1; d_call: .
cdr3_aa: CASHTEDNEKLFF; cdr3_nt: TGTGCCAGTCACACAGAAGATAATGAAAAACTGTTTTTT; clone_size: .; v_call: TRBV19; j_call: TRBJ1-4; d_call: .
cdr3_aa: CSVEKAGIGYEQYF; cdr3_nt: TGCAGCGTTGAGAAGGCAGGGATCGGGTACGAGCAGTACTTC; clone_size: .; v_call: TRBV29-1; j_call: TRBJ2-7; d_call: .
cdr3_aa: CASSDFLRLAKNIQYF; cdr3_nt: TGTGCCAGCAGTGACTTCCTGCGTCTAGCCAAAAACATTCAGTACTTC; clone_size: .; v_call: TRBV6-1; j_call: TRBJ2-4; d_call: .
cdr3_aa: CASSFQRDNEQFF; cdr3_nt: TGTGCCAGCAGCTTCCAGCGGGACAATGAGCAGTTCTTC; clone_size: .; v_call: TRBV7-3; j_call: TRBJ2-1; d_call: .
cdr3_aa: CASSSGTEAFF; cdr3_nt: TGTGCCAGCTCCTCGGGCACTGAAGCTTTCTTT; clone_size: .; v_call: TRBV6-4; j_call: TRBJ1-1; d_call: .
cdr3_aa: CASSPRTGGNTEAFF; cdr3_nt: TGTGCCAGCTCACCAAGGACAGGGGGGAACACTGAAGCTTTCTTT; clone_size: .; v_call: TRBV18; j_call: TRBJ1-1; d_call: TRBD1
cdr3_aa: CASSLIGGVYEQYF; cdr3_nt: TGTGCCAGCAGTTTAATCGGGGGGGTCTACGAGCAGTACTTC; clone_size: .; v_call: TRBV28; j_call: TRBJ2-7; d_call: TRBD2
cdr3_aa: CAWSVRHPRGFSGNTIYF; cdr3_nt: TGTGCCTGGAGTGTACGCCATCCGCGGGGCTTCTCTGGAAACACCATATATTTT; clone_size: .; v_call: TRBV30; j_call: TRBJ1-3; d_call: .
cdr3_aa: CASSVEAIPEAFF; cdr3_nt: TGTGCCAGCAGCGTCGAAGCGATTCCTGAAGCTTTCTTT; clone_size: .; v_call: TRBV7-2; j_call: TRBJ1-1; d_call: .
cdr3_aa: CASFSYGWSSYNEQFF; cdr3_nt: TGTGCCAGTTTTAGCTACGGGTGGAGCTCCTACAATGAGCAGTTCTTC; clone_size: .; v_call: TRBV19; j_call: TRBJ2-1; d_call: .
cdr3_aa: CASSIDPTGRQPQHF; cdr3_nt: TGTGCCAGTAGTATAGACCCGACAGGGCGTCAGCCCCAGCATTTT; clone_size: .; v_call: TRBV19; j_call: TRBJ1-5; d_call: TRBD1
cdr3_aa: CASSVALAGEDLARSAYEQYF; cdr3_nt: TGTGCCAGCAGCGTAGCACTAGCGGGAGAAGATTTGGCGCGGTCGGCCTACGAGCAGTACTTC; clone_size: .; v_call: TRBV9; j_call: TRBJ2-7; d_call: TRBD2
cdr3_aa: CASSQGGAGSSGANVLTF; cdr3_nt: TGCGCCAGCAGCCAAGGTGGGGCAGGCAGCTCTGGGGCCAACGTCCTGACTTTC; clone_size: .; v_call: TRBV4-3; j_call: TRBJ2-6; d_call: .
cdr3_aa: CASSLGRRDRGYEQYF; cdr3_nt: TGTGCCAGCAGCTTGGGAAGGAGGGACAGGGGCTACGAGCAGTACTTC; clone_size: .; v_call: TRBV5-4; j_call: TRBJ2-7; d_call: TRBD1
cdr3_aa: CATKYRQALGTEAFF; cdr3_nt: TGTGCCACCAAATATAGACAGGCCCTCGGCACTGAAGCTTTCTTT; clone_size: .; v_call: TRBV15; j_call: TRBJ1-1; d_call: .
cdr3_aa: CASSSAVNTEAFF; cdr3_nt: TGTGCCAGCAGCTCGGCGGTGAACACTGAAGCTTTCTTT; clone_size: .; v_call: TRBV7-7; j_call: TRBJ1-1; d_call: .
cdr3_aa: CASSLGSGRTGELFF; cdr3_nt: TGTGCCAGCAGCTTGGGTAGCGGGAGGACCGGGGAGCTGTTTTTT; clone_size: .; v_call: TRBV5-4; j_call: TRBJ2-2; d_call: TRBD2
cdr3_aa: CASSLTGADTQYF; cdr3_nt: TGTGCCAGTAGTTTGACAGGGGCAGATACGCAGTATTTT; clone_size: .; v_call: TRBV19; j_call: TRBJ2-3; d_call: TRBD1
cdr3_aa: CASSPGGTATNEKLFF; cdr3_nt: TGTGCCAGCAGCCCCGGAGGGACAGCAACTAATGAAAAACTGTTTTTT; clone_size: .; v_call: TRBV9; j_call: TRBJ1-4; d_call: TRBD1
cdr3_aa: CSVSWSDEQFF; cdr3_nt: TGCAGCGTATCTTGGAGCGATGAGCAGTTCTTC; clone_size: .; v_call: TRBV29-1; j_call: TRBJ2-1; d_call: .